Below are 8 T cell receptor beta chains sequenced from a single sample in a study of blood T cell repertoires in COVID-19. Method: immunoSEQ multiplex PCR; TCRdb's copy keeps in-frame clones and lacks some. The data hold about 400,000 clones, with around nine tenths observed a single time. The sequencing sample was made of peripheral blood. The source of these receptors is a woman under 40 with acute or convalescent COVID-19.

The chain joins TRBV7-9 to TRBJ2-2, with TRBD1 matching over 8 bases. This CDR3 spans 16 amino acids. Per germline, CDR1 SEHNR and CDR2 FQNEAQ (reference sequence). The J segment lost 3 bases and the V segment lost 4 bases, leaving 7 bases of the junction unmatched. The CDR3 DNA is TGTGCCAGCAGCTCGGACAGGGATTATTACACCGGGGAGCTGTTTTTT. Translating it yields CASSSDRDYYTGELFF.

This clone was detected only a few times. The CDR3 region is CASRLPGSSYEQYF. CDR3 DNA sequence: TGTGCCAGCAGGTTACCGGGTTCCTCCTACGAGCAGTACTTC. This chain links TRBV28 with TRBJ2-7; D gene unclear. Trimming removed 6 bases from V and 0 bases from J, with 12 bases in between. From germline, CDR1 is MDHEN and CDR2 SYDVKM. The CDR3 sequence is 14 residues long.

The chain employs TRBV4-1 and TRBJ2-1; D is ambiguous. Trimming left V 0 bases short and J 7 bases short, with 7 bases between. CDR1 and CDR2 (germline): MGHRA, YSYEKL. The CDR3 sequence is 13 residues long. CDR3 in DNA: TGCGCCAGCAGCCAAGATCTCGTGAATGAGCAGTTCTTC. This encodes CASSQDLVNEQFF.

The chain recombines TRBV5-1 with TRBJ2-7, with 10 bases identical to TRBD1. The length of the CDR3 is 15 residues. The V gene's germline CDR1 is SGHRS and CDR2 YFSETQ. V was pared by 4 bases and J by 2 bases, with 6 bases of the junction left unmatched. The CDR3 loop is CASSSETGGAYEQYF. In DNA form, the CDR3 reads TGCGCCAGCAGCAGTGAGACAGGGGGCGCCTACGAGCAGTACTTC. The variable domain in full, completed from reference TRBV5-1 and TRBJ2-7, reads KAGVTQTPRYLIKTRGQQVTLSCSPISGHRSVSWYQQTPGQGLQFLFEYFSETQRNKGNFPGRFSGRQFSNSRSEMNVSTLELGDSALYLCASSSETGGAYEQYFGPGTRLTVT.

V gene TRBV2 combines with J gene TRBJ1-2; D not certain. The germline V gene has CDR1 SNHLY and CDR2 FYNNEI. There are 14 residues in the CDR3. Between the trimmed V and J ends, which lost 2 bases and 8 bases, there was a span of 15 bases. CDR3 sequence reads: CASSELRTSGGYTF. In DNA form, the CDR3 reads TGTGCCAGCAGTGAACTCCGGACTTCCGGGGGCTACACCTTC.

The V call is TRBV5-6, the J call TRBJ1-6; TRBD1 agrees at 8 bases. Per the germline V gene, CDR1 is SGHDT and CDR2 is YYEEEE. CDR3 size: 15 residues. The junction had 10 bases not matched to a gene; V was cut back by 4 bases and J by 10 bases. CDR3 coding DNA: TGTGCCAGCAGCCCTGGACAGGGTGGATTGTCACCCCTCCACTTT. Its translation is CASSPGQGGLSPLHF.

As DNA, the CDR3 is TGTGCCAGCAGCTTGGACAGGGACGGAAACATTCAGTACTTC. Translating gives CASSLDRDGNIQYF. The chain uses TRBV5-6 and TRBJ2-4, with D perhaps matching TRBD1 (6 bases). The CDR3 totals 14 residues. The germline gives CDR1 SGHDT, CDR2 YYEEEE. V was clipped by 0 bases and J by 6 bases, with 10 bases between them.

The chain couples TRBV6-5 to TRBJ1-1; D might be TRBD1 (5 bases). This CDR3 region has 16 residues. Germline V gene lookup returns CDR1 MNHEY and CDR2 SVGAGI. V gave up 0 bases and J gave up 5 bases, with 16 bases separating them. The CDR3 nucleotides read TGTGCCAGCAGTTACTCGATCGGGGCCGGGGGAACTGAAGCTTTCTTT. Protein: CASSYSIGAGGTEAFF.